This is a list of T cell receptor beta chains from one sample in a study of blood T cell repertoires in COVID-19. Here immunoSEQ multiplex PCR was the method, and the copy in TCRdb shows in-frame clones only, minus some. The sample yields about 130,000 clones, more than 80% seen once. Sequenced: peripheral blood. These receptor sequences come from a woman aged 80 or older with COVID-19, enrolled during active disease. CDR3s include the opening cysteine and the closing phenylalanine or tryptophan. The order of the fields is V gene, clone size, J gene, CDR3 length, D gene, CDR3 DNA, CDR3 protein. The D gene is left open where the match is weak. Rows may omit the clone size; those that give it use once, few, many or a size class.

V gene: TRBV6-5; clone size: few; J gene: TRBJ2-7; CDR3 length: 14; D gene: TRBD1; CDR3 DNA: TGTGCCAGCAGACTGGGACAGGGGGCGCGTGAGCAGTACTTC; CDR3 protein: CASRLGQGAREQYF
V gene: TRBV6-5; clone size: NA; J gene: TRBJ2-1; CDR3 length: 14; D gene: TRBD2; CDR3 DNA: TGTGCCAGCAGCCGCAGCGGGACCGGGGGGGAGCAGTTCTTC; CDR3 protein: CASSRSGTGGEQFF
V gene: TRBV7-2; clone size: NA; J gene: TRBJ1-4; CDR3 length: 17; D gene: TRBD1; CDR3 DNA: TGTGCCAGCAGCAACCCGCCTCACAGGGGGAATAATGAAAAACTGTTTTTT; CDR3 protein: CASSNPPHRGNNEKLFF
V gene: TRBV19; clone size: NA; J gene: TRBJ2-1; CDR3 length: 20; D gene: TRBD2; CDR3 DNA: TGTGCCAGTAGTACCCCCCCCGCACGGGGTCTAGCGGGAGTTGTCGATGAGCAGTTCTTC; CDR3 protein: CASSTPPARGLAGVVDEQFF
V gene: TRBV7-2; clone size: NA; J gene: TRBJ1-6; CDR3 length: 18; D gene: TRBD1; CDR3 DNA: TGTGCCAGCAGCCCCACAATTCGACAGGGCTCCTATAATTCACCCCTCCACTTT; CDR3 protein: CASSPTIRQGSYNSPLHF
V gene: TRBV5-1; clone size: once; J gene: TRBJ1-3; CDR3 length: 14; D gene: NA; CDR3 DNA: TGCGCCAGCAGCTTGACGGGGTACGGAAACACCATATATTTT; CDR3 protein: CASSLTGYGNTIYF
V gene: TRBV4-1; clone size: NA; J gene: TRBJ2-1; CDR3 length: 16; D gene: NA; CDR3 DNA: TGCGCCAGCAGTCAATCGCGCAGGGGCGCCTACAATGAGCAGTTCTTC; CDR3 protein: CASSQSRRGAYNEQFF
V gene: TRBV7-6; clone size: NA; J gene: TRBJ2-7; CDR3 length: 14; D gene: NA; CDR3 DNA: TGTGCCAGCAGCCCCCTCGGTCGGGCCTACGAGCAGTACTTC; CDR3 protein: CASSPLGRAYEQYF
V gene: TRBV27; clone size: NA; J gene: TRBJ2-7; CDR3 length: 17; D gene: TRBD1; CDR3 DNA: TGTGCCAGCAGTTTAGGCCTCCCTGGGACAGGGGACCACGAGCAGTACTTC; CDR3 protein: CASSLGLPGTGDHEQYF
V gene: TRBV12-3/TRBV12-4; clone size: NA; J gene: TRBJ1-2; CDR3 length: 13; D gene: TRBD1; CDR3 DNA: TGTGCCAGCAGCAGGACAGGGGAGGAAGGCTACACCTTC; CDR3 protein: CASSRTGEEGYTF
V gene: TRBV28; clone size: once; J gene: TRBJ2-7; CDR3 length: 13; D gene: NA; CDR3 DNA: TGTGCCAGCAGTTTGGGGGGTTCCTACGAGCAGTACTTC; CDR3 protein: CASSLGGSYEQYF
V gene: TRBV27; clone size: NA; J gene: TRBJ2-3; CDR3 length: 13; D gene: TRBD1; CDR3 DNA: TGTGCCAGCAGTTTACAGGGGGCTGATACGCAGTATTTT; CDR3 protein: CASSLQGADTQYF
V gene: TRBV6-2/TRBV6-3; clone size: once; J gene: TRBJ2-1; CDR3 length: 15; D gene: TRBD2; CDR3 DNA: TGTGCCAGCAGTTACCCTAGCGGGAGCCCGAATGAGCAGTTCTTC; CDR3 protein: CASSYPSGSPNEQFF
V gene: TRBV29-1; clone size: NA; J gene: TRBJ2-1; CDR3 length: 13; D gene: NA; CDR3 DNA: TGCAGCGTTGACGGGAGCTCCTACAATGAGCAGTTCTTC; CDR3 protein: CSVDGSSYNEQFF
V gene: TRBV25-1; clone size: NA; J gene: TRBJ1-4; CDR3 length: 15; D gene: TRBD1; CDR3 DNA: TGTGCCAGCAGTGAACCCGGGACAGGGGTTGAAAAACTGTTTTTT; CDR3 protein: CASSEPGTGVEKLFF
V gene: TRBV10-3; clone size: NA; J gene: TRBJ1-2; CDR3 length: 12; D gene: TRBD1; CDR3 DNA: TGTGCCATCCGGGACAGGGTGGATGGCTACACCTTC; CDR3 protein: CAIRDRVDGYTF
V gene: TRBV28; clone size: NA; J gene: TRBJ1-6; CDR3 length: 14; D gene: NA; CDR3 DNA: TGTGCCAGCAATCTCGTCAGGGGTGGTTCACCCCTCCACTTT; CDR3 protein: CASNLVRGGSPLHF
V gene: TRBV7-8; clone size: NA; J gene: TRBJ1-5; CDR3 length: 15; D gene: TRBD1; CDR3 DNA: TGTGCCAGCAGCAATTTAAAAGCAGGGGGCCAGCCCCAGCATTTT; CDR3 protein: CASSNLKAGGQPQHF
V gene: TRBV2; clone size: NA; J gene: TRBJ2-2; CDR3 length: 14; D gene: NA; CDR3 DNA: TGTGCCAGCAGTGAGTATACGGTCACCGGGGAGCTGTTTTTT; CDR3 protein: CASSEYTVTGELFF
V gene: TRBV6-5; clone size: NA; J gene: TRBJ2-5; CDR3 length: 15; D gene: TRBD2; CDR3 DNA: TGTGCCAGCAGCTGGGGACTAGCGGGACCAGAGACCCAGTACTTC; CDR3 protein: CASSWGLAGPETQYF
V gene: TRBV4-3; clone size: NA; J gene: TRBJ1-2; CDR3 length: 15; D gene: NA; CDR3 DNA: TGCGCCAGCAGCCAAGATATATCGCAGGGTACTGGCTACACCTTC; CDR3 protein: CASSQDISQGTGYTF
V gene: TRBV28; clone size: NA; J gene: TRBJ1-2; CDR3 length: 13; D gene: TRBD1; CDR3 DNA: TGTGCCAGCAGTTTATTCCAGGGGGCGCTCTACACCTTC; CDR3 protein: CASSLFQGALYTF